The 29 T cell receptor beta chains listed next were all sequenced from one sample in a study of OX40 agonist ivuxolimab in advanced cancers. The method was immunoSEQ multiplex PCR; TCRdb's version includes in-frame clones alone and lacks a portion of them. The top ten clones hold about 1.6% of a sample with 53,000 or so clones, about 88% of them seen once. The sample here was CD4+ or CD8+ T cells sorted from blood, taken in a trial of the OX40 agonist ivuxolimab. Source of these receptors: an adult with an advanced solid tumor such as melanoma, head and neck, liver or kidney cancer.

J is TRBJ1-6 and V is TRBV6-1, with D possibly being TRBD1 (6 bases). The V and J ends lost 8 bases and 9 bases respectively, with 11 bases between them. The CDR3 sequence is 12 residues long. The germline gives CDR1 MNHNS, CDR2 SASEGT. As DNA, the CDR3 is TGTGCCAGCCGGACAGTGACTTCACCCCTCCACTTT. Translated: CASRTVTSPLHF.

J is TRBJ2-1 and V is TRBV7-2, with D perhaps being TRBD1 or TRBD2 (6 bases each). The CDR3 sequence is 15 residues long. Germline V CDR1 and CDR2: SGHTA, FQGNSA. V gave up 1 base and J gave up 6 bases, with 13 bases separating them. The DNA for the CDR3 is TGTGCCAGCAGCTTAGTAGGGGGGTTGGGCAATGAGCAGTTCTTC. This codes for CASSLVGGLGNEQFF.

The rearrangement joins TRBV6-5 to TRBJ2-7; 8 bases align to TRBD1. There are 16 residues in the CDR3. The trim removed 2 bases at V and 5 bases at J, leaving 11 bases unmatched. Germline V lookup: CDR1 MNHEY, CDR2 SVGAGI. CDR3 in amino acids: CASSYRLPPTGDEQYF. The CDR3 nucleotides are TGTGCCAGCAGTTACCGTCTCCCCCCGACAGGGGACGAGCAGTACTTC.

The CDR3 loop reads CASSQDPGGAGGEEQYF. The CDR3 region has the DNA TGTGCCAGCAGCCAGGACCCTGGAGGGGCGGGAGGAGAGGAGCAGTACTTC. This chain connects TRBV4-2 to TRBJ2-7; 8 nucleotides agree with TRBD2. The CDR3 contains 17 residues. Germline loops: CDR1 LGHNA, CDR2 YNFKEQ. V shed 3 bases, J shed 7 bases, and the junction held 17 bases outside the gene matches.

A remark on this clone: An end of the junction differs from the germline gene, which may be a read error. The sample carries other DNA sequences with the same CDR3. The CDR3 reads CALSVSGNTIYF. In DNA, the CDR3 is TGCGCCTTATCAGTCTCTGGAAACACCATATATTTT. The J gene is TRBJ1-3, the V gene TRBV10-3; D is unclear. The CDR3 is 12 residues long. In germline, CDR1 is ENHRY, CDR2 SYGVKD.

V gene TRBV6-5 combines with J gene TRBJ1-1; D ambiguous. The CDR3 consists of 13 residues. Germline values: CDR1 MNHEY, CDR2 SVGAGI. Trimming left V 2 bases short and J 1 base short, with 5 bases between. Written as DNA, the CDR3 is TGTGCCAGCAGTTACAGGTCGAACACTGAAGCTTTCTTT. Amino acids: CASSYRSNTEAFF.

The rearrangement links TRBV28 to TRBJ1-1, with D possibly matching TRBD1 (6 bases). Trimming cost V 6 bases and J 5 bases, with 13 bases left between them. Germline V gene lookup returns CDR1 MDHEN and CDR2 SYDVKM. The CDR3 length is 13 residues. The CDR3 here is CASSPGRGTEAFF. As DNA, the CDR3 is TGTGCCAGCAGCCCGGGCAGGGGAACTGAAGCTTTCTTT.

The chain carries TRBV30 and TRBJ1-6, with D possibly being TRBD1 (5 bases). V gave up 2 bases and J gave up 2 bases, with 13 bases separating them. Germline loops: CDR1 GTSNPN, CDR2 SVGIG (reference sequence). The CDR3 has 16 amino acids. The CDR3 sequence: CAWSRAGTAYNSPLHF. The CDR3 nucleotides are TGTGCCTGGAGTAGGGCAGGGACCGCCTATAATTCACCCCTCCACTTT.

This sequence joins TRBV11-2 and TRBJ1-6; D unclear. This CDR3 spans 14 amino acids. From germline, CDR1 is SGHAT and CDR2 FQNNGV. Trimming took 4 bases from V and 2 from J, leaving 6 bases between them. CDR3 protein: CASSSQTYNSPLHF. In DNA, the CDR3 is TGTGCCAGCAGCTCACAGACCTATAATTCACCCCTCCACTTT.

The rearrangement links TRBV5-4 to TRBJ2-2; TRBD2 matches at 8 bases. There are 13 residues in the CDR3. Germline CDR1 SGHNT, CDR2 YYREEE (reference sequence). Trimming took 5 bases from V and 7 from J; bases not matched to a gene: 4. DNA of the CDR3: TGTGCCAGCAGTAGCGGGATGGACGGGGAGCTGTTTTTT. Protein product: CASSSGMDGELFF.

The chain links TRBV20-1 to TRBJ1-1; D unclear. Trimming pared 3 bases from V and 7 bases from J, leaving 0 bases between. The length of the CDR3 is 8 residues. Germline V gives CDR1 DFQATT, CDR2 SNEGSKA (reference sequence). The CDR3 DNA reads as TGCAGTGCTAGTGAAGCTTTCTTT. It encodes CSASEAFF.

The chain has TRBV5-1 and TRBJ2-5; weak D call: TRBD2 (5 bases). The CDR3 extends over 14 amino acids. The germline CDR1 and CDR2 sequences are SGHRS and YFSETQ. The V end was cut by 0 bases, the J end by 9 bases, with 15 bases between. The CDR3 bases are TGCGCCAGCAGCTTGGATGGAGCCGGGGTTGCCCAGTACTTC. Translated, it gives CASSLDGAGVAQYF.

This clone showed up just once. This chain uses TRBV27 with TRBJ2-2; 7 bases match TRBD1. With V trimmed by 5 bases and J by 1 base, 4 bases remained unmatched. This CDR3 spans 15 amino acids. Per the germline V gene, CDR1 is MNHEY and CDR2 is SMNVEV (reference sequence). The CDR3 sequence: CASSHGTVNTGELFF. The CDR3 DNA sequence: TGTGCCAGCAGTCACGGGACAGTGAACACCGGGGAGCTGTTTTTT.

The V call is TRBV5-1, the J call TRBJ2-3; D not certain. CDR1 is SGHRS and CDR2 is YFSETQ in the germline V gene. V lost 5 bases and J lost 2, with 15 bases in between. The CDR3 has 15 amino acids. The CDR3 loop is CASRSLPRSTDTQYF. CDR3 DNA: TGCGCCAGCAGGAGTTTGCCTCGATCCACAGATACGCAGTATTTT.

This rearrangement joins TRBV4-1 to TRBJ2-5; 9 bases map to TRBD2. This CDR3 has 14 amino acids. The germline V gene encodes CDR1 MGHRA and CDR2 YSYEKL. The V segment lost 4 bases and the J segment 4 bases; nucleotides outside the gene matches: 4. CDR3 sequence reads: CASSLAGARETQYF. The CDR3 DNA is TGCGCCAGCAGCCTAGCGGGGGCTAGAGAGACCCAGTACTTC.

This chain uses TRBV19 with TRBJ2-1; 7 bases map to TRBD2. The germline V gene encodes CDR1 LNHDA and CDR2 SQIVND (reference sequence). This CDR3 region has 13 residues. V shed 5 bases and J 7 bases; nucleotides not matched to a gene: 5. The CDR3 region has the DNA TGTGCCAGTAGTCGGACGGGAGGTAATGAGCAGTTCTTC. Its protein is CASSRTGGNEQFF.

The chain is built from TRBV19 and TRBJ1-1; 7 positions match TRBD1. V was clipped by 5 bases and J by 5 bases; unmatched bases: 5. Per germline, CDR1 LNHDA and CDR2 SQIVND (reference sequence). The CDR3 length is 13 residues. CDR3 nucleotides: TGTGCCAGTAGTGGCTACAGGGGAACTGAAGCTTTCTTT. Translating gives CASSGYRGTEAFF.

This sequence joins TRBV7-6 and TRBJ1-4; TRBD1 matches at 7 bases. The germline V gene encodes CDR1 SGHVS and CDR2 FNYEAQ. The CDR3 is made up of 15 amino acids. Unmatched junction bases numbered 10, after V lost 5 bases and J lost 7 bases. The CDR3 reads CASSLRTGEGEKLFF. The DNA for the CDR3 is TGTGCCAGCAGCCTTCGGACAGGCGAGGGTGAAAAACTGTTTTTT. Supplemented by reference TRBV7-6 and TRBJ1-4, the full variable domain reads GAGVSQSPRYKVTKRGQDVALRCDPISGHVSLYWYRQALGQGPEFLTYFNYEAQQDKSGLPNDRFSAERPEGSISTLTIQRTEQRDSAMYRCASSLRTGEGEKLFFGSGTQLSVL.

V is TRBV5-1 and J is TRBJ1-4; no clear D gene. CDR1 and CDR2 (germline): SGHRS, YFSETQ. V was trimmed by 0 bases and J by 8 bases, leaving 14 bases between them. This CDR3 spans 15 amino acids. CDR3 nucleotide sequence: TGCGCCAGCAGCTTGGCCGGACGGTCAGGCGAAAAACTGTTTTTT. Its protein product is CASSLAGRSGEKLFF.

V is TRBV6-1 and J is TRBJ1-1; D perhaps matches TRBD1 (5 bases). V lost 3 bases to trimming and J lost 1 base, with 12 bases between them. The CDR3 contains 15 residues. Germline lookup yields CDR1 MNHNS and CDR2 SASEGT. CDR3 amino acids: CASSDSGLANTEAFF. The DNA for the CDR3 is TGTGCCAGCAGTGACTCGGGGCTGGCGAACACTGAAGCTTTCTTT.

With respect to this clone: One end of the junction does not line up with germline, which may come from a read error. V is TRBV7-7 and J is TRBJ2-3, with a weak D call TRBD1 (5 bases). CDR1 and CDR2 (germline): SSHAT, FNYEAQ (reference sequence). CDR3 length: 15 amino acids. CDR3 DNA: TGTGCTAGCAGCCCAGGGCCTGCTAGCACAGATACGCAGTATTTT. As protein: CASSPGPASTDTQYF.

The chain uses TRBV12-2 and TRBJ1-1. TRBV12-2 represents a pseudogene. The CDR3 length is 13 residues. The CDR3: CASRLVGGTEAFF. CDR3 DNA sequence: TGTGCAAGTCGCTTAGTGGGAGGGACTGAAGCTTTCTTT.

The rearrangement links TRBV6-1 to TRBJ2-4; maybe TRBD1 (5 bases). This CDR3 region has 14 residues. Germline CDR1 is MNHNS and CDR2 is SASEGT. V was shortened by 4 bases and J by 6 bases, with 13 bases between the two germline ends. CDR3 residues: CASSVPDTGNIQYF. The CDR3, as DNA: TGTGCCAGCAGTGTCCCGGACACGGGAAACATTCAGTACTTC.

The CDR3 nucleotides are TGTGCCAGTAGTAGGGGGACAGGGGACGGCTATGGCTACACCTTC. It is translated as CASSRGTGDGYGYTF. The V and J genes are TRBV19 and TRBJ1-2, with 10 bases lining up with TRBD1. The CDR3 covers 15 residues. The germline gives CDR1 LNHDA, CDR2 SQIVND (reference sequence). Trimming cost V 4 bases and J 4 bases; bases outside gene matches: 6.

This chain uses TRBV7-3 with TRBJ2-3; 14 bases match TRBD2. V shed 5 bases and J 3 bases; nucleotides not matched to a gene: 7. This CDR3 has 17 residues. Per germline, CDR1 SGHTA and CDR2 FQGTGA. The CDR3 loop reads CASSPRLAGGPTDTQYF. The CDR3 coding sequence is TGTGCCAGCAGCCCCCGACTAGCGGGAGGGCCTACAGATACGCAGTATTTT.

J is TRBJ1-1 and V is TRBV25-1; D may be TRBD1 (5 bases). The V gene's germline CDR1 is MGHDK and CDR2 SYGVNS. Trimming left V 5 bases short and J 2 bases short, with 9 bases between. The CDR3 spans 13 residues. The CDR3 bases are TGTGCCAGCAGTTTAACAGGAAACACTGAAGCTTTCTTT. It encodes CASSLTGNTEAFF.

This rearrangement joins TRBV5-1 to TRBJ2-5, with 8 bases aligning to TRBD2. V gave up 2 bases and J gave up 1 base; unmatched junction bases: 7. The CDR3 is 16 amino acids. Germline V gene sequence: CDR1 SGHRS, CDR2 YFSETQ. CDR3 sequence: CASSFGAGGSQETQYF. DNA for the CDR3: TGCGCCAGCAGCTTCGGGGCGGGGGGTTCCCAAGAGACCCAGTACTTC.

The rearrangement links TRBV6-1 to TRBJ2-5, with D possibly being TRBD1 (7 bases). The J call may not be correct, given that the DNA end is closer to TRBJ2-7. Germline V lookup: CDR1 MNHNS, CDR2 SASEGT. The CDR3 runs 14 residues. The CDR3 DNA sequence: TGTGCCAGCAGTGGTCAGGGGGGACCGTACGAGCAGTACTTC. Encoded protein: CASSGQGGPYEQYF.

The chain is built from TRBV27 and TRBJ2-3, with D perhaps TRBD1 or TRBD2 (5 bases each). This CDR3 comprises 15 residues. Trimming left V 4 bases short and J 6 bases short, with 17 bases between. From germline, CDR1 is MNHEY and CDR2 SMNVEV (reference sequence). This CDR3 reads CASSSTTGRVDTQYF. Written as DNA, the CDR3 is TGTGCCAGCAGTTCAACCACGGGGCGGGTGGATACGCAGTATTTT.